This paragraph reports one TCR beta chain. No antigen is known for it. Lesional scalp tissue (obtained by punch biopsy) and peripheral blood were collected from alopecia areata patients. From PBMCs, CD4+ and CD8+ T cells were sorted. This record comes from a study of CD8+ T cells in alopecia areata. Study-level findings and limits: Although TCR sharing was seen in mice, sharing across patients was less clear, possibly for HLA-related reasons. For lesional scalp, especially alopecia totalis/universalis, clonality was higher than in normal scalp.

Extracted RNA was reverse transcribed into cDNA, the sequencing template. Sequencing was performed with immunoSEQ multiplex PCR; in TCRdb, only in-frame clones are kept and a portion is missing. The repertoire has around 140,000 clones, approximately 51% of them found once; the top ten carry less than 1%. This sequence originates from a human donor with alopecia areata. The sequences come from CD4+ T cells sorted from blood, collected at week 0.

DNA of the CDR3: TGTGCCATCAGGCAAGGACAGGAAGATGGCTACACCTTC. Translating it yields CAIRQGQEDGYTF. The gene calls are TRBV10-3 and TRBJ1-2; 7 bases fit TRBD1. Germline lookup yields CDR1 ENHRY and CDR2 SYGVKD. The CDR3 consists of 13 residues. Unmatched junction bases numbered 7, after V lost 6 bases and J lost 6 bases.